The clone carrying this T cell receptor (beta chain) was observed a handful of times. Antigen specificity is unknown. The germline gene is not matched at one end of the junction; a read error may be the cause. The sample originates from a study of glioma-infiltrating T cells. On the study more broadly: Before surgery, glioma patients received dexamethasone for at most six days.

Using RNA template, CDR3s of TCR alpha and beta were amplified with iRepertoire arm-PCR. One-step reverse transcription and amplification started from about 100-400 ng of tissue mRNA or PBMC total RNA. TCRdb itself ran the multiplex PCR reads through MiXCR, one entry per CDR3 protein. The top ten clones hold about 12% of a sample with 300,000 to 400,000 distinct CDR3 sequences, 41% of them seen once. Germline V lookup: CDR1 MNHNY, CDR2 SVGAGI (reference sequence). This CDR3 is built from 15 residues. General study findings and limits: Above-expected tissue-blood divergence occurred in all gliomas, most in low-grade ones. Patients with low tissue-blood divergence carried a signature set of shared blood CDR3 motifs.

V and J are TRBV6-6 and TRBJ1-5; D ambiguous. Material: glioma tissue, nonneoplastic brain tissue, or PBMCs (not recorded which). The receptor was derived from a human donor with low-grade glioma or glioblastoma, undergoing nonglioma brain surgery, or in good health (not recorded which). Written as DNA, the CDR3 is TGTGCTAGCAGCTTCAGCCGGGTTAGCAATCAGCCCCAGCATTTT. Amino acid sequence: CASSFSRVSNQPQHF.